These 2 T cell receptor beta chains were sequenced from one sample in a study of patients and donors after allogeneic stem cell transplantation. From the RT-PCR reads, TCRdb called clonotypes with MiXCR, one entry per CDR3 protein. The table has 800,000 to 1,000,000 distinct CDR3 sequences, roughly 17% seen once. The material sequenced was blood, either unsorted or a sorted T cell fraction (not recorded which). All receptors derive from a human donor who was either an allogeneic HSCT recipient or a stem cell or donor lymphocyte infusion donor (not recorded which). It is not recorded whose cells these are; they may come from a transplant donor.

V gene TRBV30 combines with J gene TRBJ1-1; the D gene is possibly TRBD1 (6 bases). Germline CDR1 GTSNPN, CDR2 SVGIG (reference sequence). The CDR3 totals 17 residues. The V and J ends lost 3 bases and 1 base respectively, with 21 bases between them. The CDR3 region has the DNA TGTGCCTGGAGCTCGGACAGATTGATAATAGGGAACACTGAAGCTTTCTTT. Translating it yields CAWSSDRLIIGNTEAFF.

The table lists this clonotype with a few counts. The chain joins TRBV5-1 to TRBJ2-2, with D possibly being TRBD1 (6 bases). The germline V gene has CDR1 SGHRS and CDR2 YFSETQ. The CDR3 length is 15 residues. V was clipped by 4 bases and J by 4 bases, with 14 bases between them. As DNA, the CDR3 is TGCGCCAGCAGCCCCGCCGGGACATCCACCGGGGAGCTGTTTTTT. Protein: CASSPAGTSTGELFF.